The entry below describes one T cell receptor beta chain. Using a J-beta primer mix together with a sample-barcoded 5' primer, a second PCR was run for roughly 6 to 12 cycles. Through a template-switch adaptor with 12 random nucleotides, each cDNA molecule received a tag. TCRdb processed the 5' RACE reads anew with MiXCR; each CDR3 protein has one entry. In the table there are nearly 800,000 distinct CDR3 sequences, more than 20% of which are singletons. The data stem from a study of blood T cells in healthy people across ages. It was ten milliliters of peripheral blood that were drawn from each donor. The same sample was also used in a study of T cells of mothers and their children. From that second work: Slightly higher but non-significant overlap marked related mother-child pairs versus unrelated pairs.

The receptor was derived from a boy aged 5-17 years in good health. Input material: blood.

Here the CDR3 reads CASSLRDRGLTEAFF. Here the CDR3 DNA reads TGTGCCAGCAGTTTAAGGGACAGGGGGCTCACTGAAGCTTTCTTT. This chain links TRBV12-3 or TRBV12-4 with TRBJ1-1, with 12 bases lining up with TRBD1. The V and J ends lost 2 bases and 4 bases, in that order; junction bases with no gene match: 2. The CDR3 runs to 15 residues.